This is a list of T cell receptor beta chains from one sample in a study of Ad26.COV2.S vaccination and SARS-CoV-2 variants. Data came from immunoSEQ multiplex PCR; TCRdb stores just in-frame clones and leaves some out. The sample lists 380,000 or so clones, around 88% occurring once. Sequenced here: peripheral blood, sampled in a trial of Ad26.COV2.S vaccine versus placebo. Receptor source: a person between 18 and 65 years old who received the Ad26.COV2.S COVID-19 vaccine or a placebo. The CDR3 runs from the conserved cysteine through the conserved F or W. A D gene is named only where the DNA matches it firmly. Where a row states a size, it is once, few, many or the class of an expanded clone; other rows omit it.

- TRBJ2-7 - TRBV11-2 CASSLAGQLYEQYF TGTGCCAGCAGCTTAGCGGGACAACTCTACGAGCAGTACTTC
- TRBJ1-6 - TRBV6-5 CASSTQGIGSPLHF TGTGCCAGCAGTACCCAGGGTATTGGTTCACCCCTCCACTTT
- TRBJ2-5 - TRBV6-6 CASSKQETQYF TGTGCCAGCAGTAAACAAGAGACCCAGTACTTC
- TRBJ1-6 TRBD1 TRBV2 CASSDRTSLNSPLHF TGTGCCAGCTCGGACAGGACCTCTTTAAATTCACCCCTCCACTTT
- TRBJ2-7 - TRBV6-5 CASSYSRGFSYEQYF TGTGCCAGCAGTTACTCTCGGGGATTCTCCTACGAGCAGTACTTC
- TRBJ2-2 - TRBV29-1 CSVPPWVALGTGELFF TGCAGCGTTCCCCCTTGGGTAGCCCTAGGGACCGGGGAGCTGTTTTTT
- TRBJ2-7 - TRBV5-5 CASSLGQGYGYEQYF TGTGCCAGCAGCTTGGGGCAGGGGTACGGCTACGAGCAGTACTTC
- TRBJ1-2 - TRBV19 CASSISASALPGYTF TGTGCCAGTAGTATATCAGCGTCCGCCCTCCCTGGCTACACCTTC
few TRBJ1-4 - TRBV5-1 CASRTAEPNEKLFF TGCGCCAGCAGGACGGCGGAGCCTAATGAAAAACTGTTTTTT
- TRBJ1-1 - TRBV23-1 CASSQAPRAFF TGCGCCAGCAGTCAGGCCCCGCGAGCTTTCTTT
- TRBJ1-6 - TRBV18 CASSPLQGREGPLHF TGTGCCAGCTCACCGTTACAGGGCCGCGAGGGACCCCTCCACTTT
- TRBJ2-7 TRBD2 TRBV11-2 CASSLTSGGPREQYF TGTGCCAGCAGCTTGACTAGCGGGGGGCCGCGGGAGCAGTACTTC
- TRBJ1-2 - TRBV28 CASSKLSPGVNGYTF TGTGCCAGCAGTAAACTGTCCCCAGGGGTCAATGGCTACACCTTC
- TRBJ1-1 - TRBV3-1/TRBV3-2 CASTSGAKAFF TGTGCCAGCACCTCCGGGGCCAAAGCTTTCTTT
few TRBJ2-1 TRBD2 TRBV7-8 CASSSSGGMYNEQFF TGTGCCAGCAGCTCTAGCGGGGGGATGTACAATGAGCAGTTCTTC
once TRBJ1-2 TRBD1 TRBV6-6 CASSYYRGGGYTF TGTGCCAGCAGTTATTACAGGGGAGGAGGCTACACCTTC
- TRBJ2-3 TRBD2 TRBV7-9 CASSSSGGYTDTQYF TGTGCCAGCAGCTCTAGCGGGGGGTACACAGATACGCAGTATTTT
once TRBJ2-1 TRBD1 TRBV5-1 CASSLALTGGLDYYNEQFF TGCGCCAGCAGCTTGGCCCTGACAGGGGGTTTGGATTATTACAATGAGCAGTTCTTC
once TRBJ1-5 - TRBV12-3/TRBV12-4 CASSLTSQPQHF TGTGCCAGCAGTTTAACTAGCCAGCCCCAGCATTTT
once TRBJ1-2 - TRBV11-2 CASSLTSGAGYGYTF TGTGCCAGCAGCTTAACGTCAGGGGCTGGCTATGGCTACACCTTC
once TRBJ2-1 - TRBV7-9 CASSQTVNEQFF TGTGCCAGCAGCCAAACGGTAAATGAGCAGTTCTTC
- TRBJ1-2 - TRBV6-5 CASSNPMDYGYTF TGTGCCAGCAGTAACCCCATGGACTATGGCTACACCTTC
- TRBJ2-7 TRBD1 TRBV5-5 CASSLGGTGGIYEQYF TGTGCCAGCAGCTTGGGTGGCACAGGGGGCATCTACGAGCAGTACTTC
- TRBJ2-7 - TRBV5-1 CASSFQGAASEQYF TGCGCCAGCAGCTTCCAAGGGGCAGCAAGCGAGCAGTACTTC
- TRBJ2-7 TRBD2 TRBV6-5 CASSSTGLAAYEQYF TGTGCCAGCAGCTCAACGGGACTAGCGGCCTACGAGCAGTACTTC
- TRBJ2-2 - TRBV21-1 CASRVGQGENTGELFF TGTGCCAGCAGAGTAGGACAGGGGGAGAACACCGGGGAGCTGTTTTTT
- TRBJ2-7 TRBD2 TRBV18 CASSPLDGGGEQYF TGTGCCAGCTCACCCCTGGACGGGGGGGGCGAGCAGTACTTC
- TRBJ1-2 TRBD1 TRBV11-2 CASSSRDRQNYGYTF TGTGCCAGCAGCTCCCGGGACAGACAAAACTATGGCTACACCTTC
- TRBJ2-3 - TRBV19 CASSKLPTDTQYF TGTGCCAGTAGTAAGCTGCCCACAGATACGCAGTATTTT
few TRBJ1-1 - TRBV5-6 CASSRGGGGTEAFF TGTGCCAGCAGCCGAGGTGGGGGAGGAACTGAAGCTTTCTTT
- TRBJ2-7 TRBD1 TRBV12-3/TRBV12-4 CASKRQGVYEQYF TGTGCCAGCAAGCGACAGGGGGTTTACGAGCAGTACTTC
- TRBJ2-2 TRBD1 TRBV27 CASMDRGGTGELFF TGTGCCAGTATGGACAGGGGGGGTACCGGGGAGCTGTTTTTT
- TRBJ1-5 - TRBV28 CASSSSGAIDQPQHF TGTGCCAGCAGTTCCTCGGGGGCTATCGATCAGCCCCAGCATTTT
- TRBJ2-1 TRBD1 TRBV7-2 CASSFGQGIGHEQFF TGTGCCAGCAGCTTCGGACAGGGGATAGGACATGAGCAGTTCTTC
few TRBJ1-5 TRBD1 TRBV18 CASSTGQGASNQPQHF TGTGCCAGCTCAACCGGACAGGGGGCAAGCAATCAGCCCCAGCATTTT
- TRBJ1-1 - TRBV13 CASSFPGEDTEAFF TGTGCCAGCAGCTTTCCGGGTGAGGACACTGAAGCTTTCTTT
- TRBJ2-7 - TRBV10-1 CASGDALRGEQYF TGCGCCAGCGGGGACGCCCTGCGGGGCGAGCAGTACTTC
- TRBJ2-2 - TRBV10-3 CAIKDGIDTGELFF TGTGCCATCAAAGACGGAATAGACACCGGGGAGCTGTTTTTT
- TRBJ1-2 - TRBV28 CASSLLQGNYGYTF TGTGCCAGCAGTTTGTTACAGGGAAACTATGGCTACACCTTC
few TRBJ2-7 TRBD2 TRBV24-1 CATSDSGGDEQYF TGTGCCACCAGTGATTCGGGAGGGGACGAGCAGTACTTC
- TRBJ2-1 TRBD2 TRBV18 CASSPPGLAGANEQFF TGTGCCAGCTCACCACCGGGACTAGCGGGAGCCAATGAGCAGTTCTTC
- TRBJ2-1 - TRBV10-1 CASSEGQTSYNEQFF TGCGCCAGCAGTGAGGGACAGACATCCTACAATGAGCAGTTCTTC
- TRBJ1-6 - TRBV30 CAWSPEGSYTPLHF TGTGCCTGGAGCCCCGAGGGTTCCTACACACCCCTCCACTTT
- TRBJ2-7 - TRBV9 CASSRGEGLGEQYF TGTGCCAGCAGTAGGGGGGAAGGGTTAGGCGAGCAGTACTTC
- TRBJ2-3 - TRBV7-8 CASSPSTDTQYF TGTGCCAGCAGCCCCAGCACAGATACGCAGTATTTT
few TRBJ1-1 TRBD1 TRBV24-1 CATRTGGGTEAFF TGTGCCACGCGCACAGGGGGCGGCACTGAAGCTTTCTTT